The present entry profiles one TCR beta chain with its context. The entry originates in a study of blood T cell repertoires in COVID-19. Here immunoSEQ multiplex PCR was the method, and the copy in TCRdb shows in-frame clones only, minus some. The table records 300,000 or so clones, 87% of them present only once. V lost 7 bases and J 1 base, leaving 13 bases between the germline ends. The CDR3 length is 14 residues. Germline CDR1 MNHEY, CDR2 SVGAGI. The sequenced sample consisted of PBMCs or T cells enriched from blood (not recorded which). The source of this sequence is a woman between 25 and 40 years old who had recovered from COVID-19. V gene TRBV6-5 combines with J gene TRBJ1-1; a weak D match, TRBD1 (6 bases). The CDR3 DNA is TGTGCCAGCACCACGACAGGAGCGAACACTGAAGCTTTCTTT. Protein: CASTTTGANTEAFF.